One and the same sample provided the 18 T cell receptor beta chains below, sequenced in a study of regulatory T cells in long-lasting Graves disease. The time point was: newly diagnosed GD, antithyroid drugs for less than 3 months. From PBMCs, RNA was extracted and then used to make the TCR library. iRepertoire HTBI primers and Arm-PCR of CDR3 regions built TCR beta libraries. TCRdb recomputed calls from the multiplex PCR reads with MiXCR, one row per CDR3 protein. This table holds roughly 560,000 distinct CDR3 sequences, about 16% found once. These data were also reused for a study on T cells in Graves' hyperthyroidism and ophthalmopathy.

The source was peripheral blood mononuclear cells (PBMCs), collected at new diagnosis, from a patient treated with antithyroid drugs. The source of these receptors is a woman aged 40-65 years with Graves disease.

In this sample, this clonotype turned up many times. This chain connects TRBV18 to TRBJ1-5, with 11 bases matching TRBD1. Germline V CDR1 and CDR2: KGHSH, LQKENI. Unmatched junction bases numbered 4, after V lost 6 bases and J lost 6 bases. This CDR3 region has 14 residues. For the CDR3, the DNA is TGTGCCAGCTCGGCAGGGACAGGGGGTCAGCCCCAGCATTTT. Translation gives CASSAGTGGQPQHF.

As concerns this clonotype: This sequence may be a read error, since a much larger clone differs from it by one base. CDR3 bases: TGTGCCAGCAGTTACGGACGCATCTCCTACGAGCAGTACTTC. This encodes CASSYGRISYEQYF. This chain links TRBV6-5 with TRBJ2-7; D gene uncertain. Germline V gives CDR1 MNHEY, CDR2 SVGAGI. Trimming removed 2 bases at V and 0 bases at J, with 8 bases between. The CDR3 is 14 residues long.

The chain is built from TRBV6-1 and TRBJ2-7; tentatively, D is TRBD2 (5 bases). V shed 5 bases and J shed 7 bases, with 21 bases lying between them. Per the germline V gene, CDR1 is MNHNS and CDR2 is SASEGT. This CDR3 has 15 residues. CDR3 coding DNA: TGTGCCAGCAGTCCCCCGGAGGCTTCCCGGGGTGAGCAGTACTTC. It yields the protein CASSPPEASRGEQYF.

At least ten counts were recorded for this clonotype. The chain links TRBV6-1 to TRBJ1-5; 9 bases map to TRBD1. The V gene end was trimmed by 7 bases and the J gene end by 0 bases; junction bases not matched to a gene: 7. The CDR3 contains 16 residues. Germline CDR1 is MNHNS and CDR2 is SASEGT. The CDR3 region is CASKRDRDVSNQPQHF. The DNA for the CDR3 is TGTGCCAGCAAGCGGGACAGGGACGTTAGCAATCAGCCCCAGCATTTT.

The chain is built from TRBV14 and TRBJ2-7, with TRBD2 matching over 9 bases. Germline V gene data show CDR1 as SGHDN and CDR2 as FVKESK. The CDR3 runs to 14 residues. V gave up 3 bases and J gave up 6 bases; unmatched junction bases: 6. CDR3 amino acids: CASSHQLAGAEQYF. CDR3 coding DNA: TGTGCCAGCAGCCACCAATTAGCGGGGGCCGAGCAGTACTTC.

This chain links TRBV9 with TRBJ2-5, with D possibly matching TRBD1 (6 bases). Germline assignment: CDR1 SGDLS and CDR2 YYNGEE. The V and J ends lost 3 bases and 5 bases respectively, with 17 bases between them. The CDR3 consists of 15 residues. CDR3 amino acids: CASSDEGVELETQYF. CDR3 nucleotides: TGTGCCAGCAGCGACGAGGGGGTTGAATTGGAGACCCAGTACTTC. The whole variable domain, remainder taken from reference TRBV9 and TRBJ2-5, is DSGVTQTPKHLITATGQRVTLRCSPRSGDLSVYWYQQSLDQGLQFLIQYYNGEERAKGNILERFSAQQFPDLHSELNLSSLELGDSALYFCASSDEGVELETQYFGPGTRLLVL.

This clonotype was seen many times. The chain carries TRBV3-1 and TRBJ2-1, with TRBD2 matching over 7 bases. V lost 6 bases and J lost 8; bases outside the gene matches: 10. The CDR3 is made up of 14 amino acids. From germline, CDR1 is LGHDT and CDR2 YNNKEL (reference sequence). CDR3 sequence reads: CASSPGGGFDEQFF. The CDR3 DNA follows: TGTGCCAGCAGTCCCGGCGGGGGTTTCGATGAGCAGTTCTTC.

The V and J genes are TRBV19 and TRBJ1-1; D ambiguous. Germline CDR1 is LNHDA and CDR2 is SQIVND (reference sequence). The CDR3 is 14 residues long. Trimming took 3 bases from V and 1 from J, leaving 9 bases between them. The chain's CDR3 is CASSIGGKNTEAFF. In DNA, the CDR3 is TGTGCCAGTAGTATTGGCGGGAAGAACACTGAAGCTTTCTTT.

This clonotype came up a few times. J is TRBJ2-2 and V is TRBV6-1; possible D gene TRBD2, 6 bases. CDR1 MNHNS and CDR2 SASEGT come from the germline V gene. Trimming pared 8 bases from V and 4 bases from J, leaving 14 bases between. This CDR3 comprises 14 residues. The CDR3 nucleotides read TGTGCCAGCCGGCGGGCGGGGAGCACCGGGGAGCTGTTTTTT. Protein sequence: CASRRAGSTGELFF.

This clonotype was detected many times. CDR3 region: CASSRNAGAYEQYF. In DNA form, the CDR3 reads TGCGCCAGCAGCCGCAACGCAGGGGCCTACGAGCAGTACTTC. The chain recombines TRBV5-1 with TRBJ2-7; maybe TRBD1 (6 bases). The germline gives CDR1 SGHRS, CDR2 YFSETQ. The CDR3 length is 14 residues. The V end was cut by 4 bases, the J end by 2 bases, with 13 bases between.

This clonotype came up a few times. The rearrangement uses TRBV6-2 or TRBV6-3 and TRBJ2-7; D possibly corresponds to TRBD2 (6 bases). Trimming removed 5 bases from V and 9 bases from J, with 23 bases in between. This CDR3 comprises 15 residues. The germline CDR1 and CDR2 sequences are MNHEY and SVGEGT. The CDR3 here is CASSDAGQSTGGQYF. For the CDR3, the DNA is TGTGCCAGCAGTGACGCGGGGCAGTCAACTGGCGGGCAGTACTTC.

J is TRBJ2-1 and V is TRBV29-1; TRBD2 agrees at 8 bases. The CDR3 has 14 amino acids. The V gene end was trimmed by 4 bases and the J gene end by 2 bases; junction bases not matched to a gene: 4. Germline V gives CDR1 SQVTM, CDR2 ANQGSEA. CDR3 nucleotide sequence: TGCAGCGTTGGATGGCGGGGGGCCTACAATGAGCAGTTCTTC. Protein sequence: CSVGWRGAYNEQFF.

In its sample, this clonotype was seen many times. The chain joins TRBV11-2 to TRBJ2-5, with TRBD2 matching over 7 bases. The CDR3 runs 14 residues. Germline assignment: CDR1 SGHAT and CDR2 FQNNGV. The trim removed 5 bases at V and 3 bases at J, leaving 6 bases unmatched. This CDR3 reads CASSPIRGEETQYF. The CDR3 nucleotides read TGTGCCAGCAGCCCAATCCGGGGGGAAGAGACCCAGTACTTC.

This clonotype occurred many times. V gene TRBV28 combines with J gene TRBJ1-1; 7 positions match TRBD1. The length of the CDR3 is 14 residues. The germline CDR1 and CDR2 sequences are MDHEN and SYDVKM. V lost 6 bases to trimming and J lost 6 bases; unmatched junction nucleotides: 10. CDR3 sequence reads: CASRLRQGIAEAFF. The CDR3 DNA reads TGTGCCAGCAGATTGCGACAGGGTATTGCTGAAGCTTTCTTT.

This clonotype showed up many times. The chain links TRBV27 to TRBJ1-1; D is possibly TRBD1 (5 bases). V lost 0 bases to trimming and J lost 2 bases, with 16 bases between them. The CDR3 covers 17 residues. Germline CDR1 and CDR2: MNHEY and SMNVEV (reference sequence). The CDR3 nucleotides are TGTGCCAGCAGTTTATCGGGGCAGCCGGGGGGAAACACTGAAGCTTTCTTT. Its translation: CASSLSGQPGGNTEAFF.

This clonotype was counted many times. The CDR3 DNA reads TGTGCCAGCAGTGAATCCACACCACCCCCCGTTGGGTACGAGCAGTACTTC. Translation gives CASSESTPPPVGYEQYF. This chain uses TRBV6-2 or TRBV6-3 with TRBJ2-7; no firm D call. The CDR3 consists of 17 residues. Trimming took 5 bases from V and 4 from J, leaving 24 bases between them. CDR1 and CDR2 (germline): MNHEY, SVGEGT.

The chain couples TRBV9 to TRBJ2-3, with 9 bases matching TRBD2. Losses at the gene ends were 0 bases for V and 3 bases for J; bases not matched to a gene: 8. This CDR3 is built from 17 residues. Looked up from germline, CDR1 is SGDLS and CDR2 is YYNGEE. CDR3 sequence (DNA): TGTGCCAGCAGCGTAGGGGTTAGCGGGGGTGGAACAGATACGCAGTATTTT. It translates to CASSVGVSGGGTDTQYF.

This clonotype was found a few times. The chain combines TRBV30 with TRBJ1-5; weak D call: TRBD1 (6 bases). Trimming cost V 1 base and J 6 bases, with 10 bases left between them. CDR3 length equals 13 residues. Germline lookup yields CDR1 GTSNPN and CDR2 SVGIG (reference sequence). The DNA for the CDR3 is TGTGCCTGGAGTGGAGGGGGTTCTCAGCCCCAGCATTTT. This encodes CAWSGGGSQPQHF.